This entry concerns a single T cell receptor beta chain. Its specificity is unknown. The germline gives CDR1 MNHEY, CDR2 SVGAGI. The CDR3 extends over 14 amino acids. V lost 6 bases to trimming and J lost 1 base, with 9 bases between them. This entry is derived from a study of cytomegalovirus exposure and HLA in healthy donors. General study points: V segments that were indistinguishable, TRBV6-2 and TRBV6-3 among them, were omitted from analysis.

Use of 60 Vbeta and 13 Jbeta primers characterized the PCR. Method: immunoSEQ multiplex PCR; TCRdb's copy keeps in-frame clones and lacks some. Among 59,000 or so clones listed, 85% to 90% were seen once. The chain combines TRBV6-5 with TRBJ1-4; no firm D call. This receptor was obtained from a female donor in good health and CMV-seronegative. Sequencing was done on a sample of PBMCs. CDR3: CASRHRGTNEKLFF. CDR3 nucleotide sequence: TGTGCCAGCAGACACCGGGGAACTAATGAAAAACTGTTTTTT.